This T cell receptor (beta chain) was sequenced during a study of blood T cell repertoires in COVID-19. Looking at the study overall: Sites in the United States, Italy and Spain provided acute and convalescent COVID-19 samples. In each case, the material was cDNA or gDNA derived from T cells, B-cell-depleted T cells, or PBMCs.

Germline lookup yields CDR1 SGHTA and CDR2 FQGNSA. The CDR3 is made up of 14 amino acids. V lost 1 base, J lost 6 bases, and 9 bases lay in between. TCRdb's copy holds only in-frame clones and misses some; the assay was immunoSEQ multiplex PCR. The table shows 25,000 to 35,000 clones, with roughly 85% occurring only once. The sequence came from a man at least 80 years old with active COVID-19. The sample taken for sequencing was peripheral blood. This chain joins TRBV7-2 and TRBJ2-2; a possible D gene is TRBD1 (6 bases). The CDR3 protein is CASSLDSGAGELFF. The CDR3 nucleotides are TGTGCCAGCAGCTTAGATTCAGGGGCCGGGGAGCTGTTTTTT. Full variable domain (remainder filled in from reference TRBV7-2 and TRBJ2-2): GAGVSQSPSNKVTEKGKDVELRCDPISGHTALYWYRQSLGQGLEFLIYFQGNSAPDKSGLPSDRFSAERTGGSVSTLTIQRTQQEDSAVYLCASSLDSGAGELFFGEGSRLTVL.